This TCR beta chain was retrieved from a study of tumor-infiltrating lymphocytes in primary liver carcinoma (dated by TCRdb to the late 2010s). In terms of the full investigation: Four to six patients with histopathologically diagnosed primary liver carcinoma underwent surgical resection in China between November 2015 and 2016. Hepatocellular carcinoma (four) or combined HCC and intrahepatic cholangiocarcinoma (one) was present in the five patients, who were three men and two women aged 30 to 69 years. The tumors of the five patients were staged as T1-T3 N0M0, with maximum diameters ranging from about 4.2 to 10 cm. Samples yielded roughly 3.5 to 7.13 million productive TCRbeta reads; read depth did not differ significantly between tissue types. The study combined TCRbeta repertoire sequencing, expression microarrays and whole-exome sequencing across five regions of each liver tumor, with adjacent normal tissue and blood. A total of 35 or so specimens from 5 patients, comprising some 25 tumor regions, 5 adjacent noncancerous liver tissues and 5 peripheral blood samples, were covered by TCRbeta repertoire sequencing. Repertoires from technical replicates were highly reproducible, with mean shared-clone rates about 0.88 and correlation coefficients above 0.98.

Inclusive of the bounding cysteine and phenylalanine, the CDR3 is 14 residues long. Solely the CDR3 DNA is kept, with 42 bases framed from the first base. The germline V gene provides CDR1 SGHNT and CDR2 YENEEA. V loses 3 bases, J loses 5 bases, and the germline ends lie 11 bases apart. Starting from approximately 460 ng total RNA, TCRbeta-specific cDNA was produced by reverse transcription with a constant-region primer and ProtoScript II reverse transcriptase. The TCRbeta libraries were prepared through three rounds of nested multiplex PCR following a slightly modified ARM-PCR procedure. Each of the first two PCR rounds ran for approximately 9 cycles and used multiplex TRBV1-TRBV30 forward primers together with a Cbeta reverse primer. Sample barcodes and Illumina adapters were added in a final 25-cycle PCR using Deep VentR polymerase. Before sequencing, amplicons of 200-500 bp were purified from gel using a QIAquick gel extraction kit. TCRbeta amplicons were sequenced on an Illumina HiSeq 2500 with 250-bp paired-end reads. In the source study's methods: Trimmomatic v0.33 was used to quality-trim the reads, and FLASH v1.2.11 was used to merge paired reads so that full CDR3 sequences could be recovered. MiGEC v1.2.1b assigned V, D and J germline segments to the rearranged TCRbeta sequences. VDJtools v1.0.0 computed clonotype statistics and Shannon-Wiener diversity indices. To cut down on sampling bias, every analysis after diversity analysis relied on just the 250 most abundant clonotypes from each sample. The public sequencing data were trimmed at Q25 with fastp and processed into clonotypes with MiXCR by TCRdb, which kept only in-frame beta chains. Here each entry gathers all rows of one CDR3 protein and keeps the most common genes and DNA. These V and J calls rely on TCRdb rather than the paper's analysis. Present in this sample are about 210,000 distinct CDR3 sequences, 65% of which were seen just once. The ten biggest clones cover approximately 7% of the sample.

This clonotype was counted many times. What this receptor recognizes is not known. It has no much larger one-base neighbor in the sample; base qualities were not kept. Blood RNA was extracted from unsorted whole blood with TRIzol reagent; germline DNA came from the DNeasy Blood & Tissue kit. At the time of sampling, the patients had chronic HBV infection and had not received any treatment. Around 4 milliliters of peripheral blood were collected into K2EDTA tubes before surgery. General study outcomes and caveats: The study included only four or five patients, and the authors note findings should be validated in a larger study. Bulk unsorted samples precluded comparing CD4+ and CD8+ T cell repertoires. Because only the TCR beta chain was sequenced and unpaired alpha chains were not captured, true repertoire diversity is likely underestimated. Consistent with antigen-driven expansion, pairs of tumor regions showed higher repertoire overlap (mean around 35%) than either tumor-adjacent pairs (around 17%) or tumor-blood pairs (approximately 15%). A significantly larger repertoire fraction was made up by the top 250 clones in tumors than in blood (p = 0.039).

The V gene is TRBV11-3 and the J gene is TRBJ2-1, with no reliable assignment of the D segment. This TCR derives from an older woman with primary liver carcinoma and hepatitis B virus infection. Input material: peripheral blood. The DNA sequence follows: TGTGCCAGCAGCTTGAGGTATGCGAACAATGAGCAGTTCTTC. Translation gives CASSLRYANNEQFF. Reference TRBV11-3 and TRBJ2-1 genes cover what lies past the CDR3, so the full variable domain is EAGVVQSPRYKIIEKKQPVAFWCNPISGHNTLYWYLQNLGQGPELLIRYENEEAVDDSQLPKDRFSAERLKGVDSTLKIQPAELGDSAVYLCASSLRYANNEQFFGPGTRLTVL.